This T cell receptor beta chain appears in the sequencing data of a study of T cells in Graves' hyperthyroidism and ophthalmopathy. CDR3 length: 15 amino acids. Deletions cut 5 bases from V and 4 bases from J, with 14 bases between. Germline V CDR1 and CDR2: LGHNA, YNFKEQ. TCR beta CDR3 region amplification was performed from RNA transcripts. First-round RT-PCR of the TCR CDR3 relied on the HTBI primer set. TCRdb analysed the multiplex PCR reads with MiXCR anew, one entry per CDR3 protein. The data show about 360,000 distinct CDR3 sequences, with roughly an eighth seen just once and around 9.2% held by the top ten.

This receptor was identified in a woman aged 18 to 35 with Graves' hyperthyroidism. The rearrangement uses TRBV4-2 and TRBJ2-2; D is ambiguous. The sequencing sample was made of blood. The CDR3 here is CASSEGLGGTGELFF. CDR3 nucleotides: TGTGCCAGCAGCGAAGGGCTTGGCGGCACCGGGGAGCTGTTTTTT.